This T cell receptor (beta chain) was sequenced during a study of T cell responses to AZD1222 COVID-19 vaccine. Study findings and constraints: Increased Spike-specific TCR breadth and depth were observed after two AZD1222 doses. Spike-wide vaccine-associated CD4 TCRs dominated at 160-218 and 743-854. After the peak T cell response, and only then, were repertoires sampled.

In germline, CDR1 is SNHLY, CDR2 FYNNEI. The V and J ends lost 6 bases and 8 bases respectively, with 7 bases between them. The CDR3 loop spans 11 amino acids. A word on this clone: The antigen remains undetermined.

TCRdb's table, derived via immunoSEQ multiplex PCR, lists solely in-frame clones and lacks some. The sample shows about 180,000 clones, around 90% of them seen only once. The chain is built from TRBV2 and TRBJ1-4; D is uncertain. Sequenced material: peripheral blood, taken 28 days after the second AZD1222 dose. The sequence came from an adult who received the AZD1222 COVID-19 vaccine. The CDR3 is CASSVGEKLFF. The CDR3 coding sequence is TGTGCCAGCAGCGTGGGGGAAAAACTGTTTTTT.